This T cell receptor beta chain originates from a study of blood T cells in healthy people across ages. Study-wide findings and caveats: Possibly, changes in expanded clonotypes were confounded because donor CMV status was unknown.

This clonotype was seen ten or more times. Its specificity is unknown. The authors ran a second PCR of roughly 7 to 11 cycles using a sample-barcoded 5' primer and a J-beta primer mix. Each CDR3 protein is one row after TCRdb ran MiXCR on the 5' RACE reads. The table records around 1,500,000 distinct CDR3 sequences, over 25% of them present only once. This CDR3 has 13 residues. Germline V gene lookup returns CDR1 SGHTA and CDR2 FQGNSA. Trimming took 6 bases from V and 1 from J, leaving 8 bases between them. Sequences were obtained from blood. The receptor's source is a woman in her twenties or thirties in good health. The chain uses TRBV7-2 and TRBJ2-3, with D unclear. CDR3 in DNA: TGTGCCAGCAGTTTTACTCGCACAGATACGCAGTATTTT. Translated: CASSFTRTDTQYF. The full variable domain, completed using reference TRBV7-2 and TRBJ2-3, is GAGVSQSPSNKVTEKGKDVELRCDPISGHTALYWYRQSLGQGLEFLIYFQGNSAPDKSGLPSDRFSAERTGGSVSTLTIQRTQQEDSAVYLCASSFTRTDTQYFGPGTRLTVL.